This T cell receptor beta chain comes out of a study of cytomegalovirus exposure and HLA in healthy donors. Study outcomes and limitations: The authors later found HLA-associated TCR beta chains more clonally expanded than equally common others. Later analysis demonstrated an association between a missense DCLRE1C variant and TCR beta V- and J-gene trimming. CMV serostatus was the only immune exposure information that was available. In a later analysis, common viral pathogens appeared linked to several of the most significant clusters.

Turning to this clone: The antigen is unknown.

A multiplex PCR was run with 60 Vbeta primers and 13 Jbeta primers. TCRdb's table, derived via immunoSEQ multiplex PCR, lists solely in-frame clones and lacks some. The profile shows 150,000 or so clones, roughly 79% of them singletons. V lost 2 bases, J lost 2 bases, and 13 bases lay in between. Germline assignment: CDR1 SEHNR and CDR2 FQNEAQ (reference sequence). CDR3 length equals 15 residues. The chain is built from TRBV7-9 and TRBJ2-7; D is uncertain. The sequence derives from a woman between 18 and 29 years old in good health and CMV-seropositive. The sample comprised PBMCs. For the CDR3, the DNA is TGTGCCAGCAGCTTACAGGCTCAACCCACCTACGAGCAGTACTTC. Translating it yields CASSLQAQPTYEQYF.